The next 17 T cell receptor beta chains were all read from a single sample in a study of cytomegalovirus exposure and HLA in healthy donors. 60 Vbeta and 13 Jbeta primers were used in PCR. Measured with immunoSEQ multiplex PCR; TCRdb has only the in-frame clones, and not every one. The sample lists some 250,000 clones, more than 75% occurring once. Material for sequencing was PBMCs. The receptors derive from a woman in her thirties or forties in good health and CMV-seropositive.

Here the CDR3 reads CAISSWTRDTGELFF. The CDR3 DNA follows: TGTGCCATCAGTTCCTGGACGAGGGACACCGGGGAGCTGTTTTTT. The chain carries TRBV10-3 and TRBJ2-2, with D possibly TRBD2 on 5 matching bases. Trimming stripped 5 bases from V and 3 bases from J, with 13 bases between. The CDR3 has 15 amino acids. From germline, CDR1 is ENHRY and CDR2 SYGVKD.

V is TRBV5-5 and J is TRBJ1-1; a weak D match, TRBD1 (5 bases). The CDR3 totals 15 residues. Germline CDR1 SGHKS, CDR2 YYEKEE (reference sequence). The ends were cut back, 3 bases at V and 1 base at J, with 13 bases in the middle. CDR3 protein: CASSYTTRGNTEAFF. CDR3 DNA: TGTGCCAGCAGCTACACGACAAGGGGGAACACTGAAGCTTTCTTT.

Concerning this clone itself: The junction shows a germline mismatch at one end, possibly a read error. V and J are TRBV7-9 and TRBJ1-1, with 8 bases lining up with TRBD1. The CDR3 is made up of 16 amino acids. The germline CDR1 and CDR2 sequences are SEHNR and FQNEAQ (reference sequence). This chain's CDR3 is CSSSLAGRGRDTEAFF. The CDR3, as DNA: TGTTCCAGCAGCTTAGCGGGCAGGGGGCGCGATACTGAAGCTTTCTTT.

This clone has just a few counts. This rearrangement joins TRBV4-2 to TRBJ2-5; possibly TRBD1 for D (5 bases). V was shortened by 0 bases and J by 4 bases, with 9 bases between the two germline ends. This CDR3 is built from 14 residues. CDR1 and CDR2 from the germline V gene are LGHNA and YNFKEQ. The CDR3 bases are TGTGCCAGCAGCCAAGATGCTAGGGGAGAGACCCAGTACTTC. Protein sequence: CASSQDARGETQYF.

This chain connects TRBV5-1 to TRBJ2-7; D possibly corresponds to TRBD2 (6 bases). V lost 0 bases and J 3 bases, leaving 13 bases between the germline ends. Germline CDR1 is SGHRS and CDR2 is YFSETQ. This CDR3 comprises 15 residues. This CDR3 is CASSLEPAGDYEQYF. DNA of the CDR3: TGCGCCAGCAGCTTGGAACCAGCGGGTGACTACGAGCAGTACTTC.

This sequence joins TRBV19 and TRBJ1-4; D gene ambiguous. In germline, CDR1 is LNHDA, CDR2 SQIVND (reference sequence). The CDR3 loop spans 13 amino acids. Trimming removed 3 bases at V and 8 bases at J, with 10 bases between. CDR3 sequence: CASSMPRREKLFF. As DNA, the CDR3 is TGTGCCAGTAGTATGCCACGGAGGGAAAAACTGTTTTTT.

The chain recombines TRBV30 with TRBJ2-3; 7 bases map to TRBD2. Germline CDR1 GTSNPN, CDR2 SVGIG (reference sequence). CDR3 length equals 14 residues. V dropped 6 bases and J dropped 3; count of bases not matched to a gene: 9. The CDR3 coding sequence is TGTGCCTGTAGCCGAGCGGGAATGACAGATACGCAGTATTTT. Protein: CACSRAGMTDTQYF.

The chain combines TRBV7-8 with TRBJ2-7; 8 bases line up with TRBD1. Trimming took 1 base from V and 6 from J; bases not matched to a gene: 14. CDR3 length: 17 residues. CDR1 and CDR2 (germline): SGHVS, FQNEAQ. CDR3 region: CASSLGAIRDRLFEQYF. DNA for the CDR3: TGTGCCAGCAGCTTAGGGGCGATCCGGGACAGGTTGTTCGAGCAGTACTTC.

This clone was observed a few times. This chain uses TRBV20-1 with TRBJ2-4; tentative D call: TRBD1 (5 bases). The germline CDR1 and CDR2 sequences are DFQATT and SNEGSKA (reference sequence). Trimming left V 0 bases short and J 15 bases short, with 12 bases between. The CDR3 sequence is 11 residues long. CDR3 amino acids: CSARDRVEWYF. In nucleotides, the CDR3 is TGCAGTGCTAGAGACAGGGTCGAGTGGTACTTC.

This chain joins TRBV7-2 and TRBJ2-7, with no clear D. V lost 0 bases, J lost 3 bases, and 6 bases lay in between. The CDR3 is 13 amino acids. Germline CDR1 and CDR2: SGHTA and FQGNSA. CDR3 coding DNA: TGTGCCAGCAGCTTAGCCAGTTTCTACGAGCAGTACTTC. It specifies CASSLASFYEQYF.

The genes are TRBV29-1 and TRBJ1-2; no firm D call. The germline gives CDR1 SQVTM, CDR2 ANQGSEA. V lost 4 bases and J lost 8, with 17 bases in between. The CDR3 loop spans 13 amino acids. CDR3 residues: CSVAFPGLRGYTF. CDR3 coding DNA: TGCAGCGTTGCCTTTCCGGGGTTGCGGGGCTACACCTTC.

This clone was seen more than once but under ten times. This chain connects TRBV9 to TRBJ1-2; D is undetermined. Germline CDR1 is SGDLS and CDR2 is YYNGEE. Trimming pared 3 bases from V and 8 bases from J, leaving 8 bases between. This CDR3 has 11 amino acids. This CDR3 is CASSGGGGYTF. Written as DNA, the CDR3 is TGTGCCAGCAGCGGAGGAGGGGGCTACACCTTC.

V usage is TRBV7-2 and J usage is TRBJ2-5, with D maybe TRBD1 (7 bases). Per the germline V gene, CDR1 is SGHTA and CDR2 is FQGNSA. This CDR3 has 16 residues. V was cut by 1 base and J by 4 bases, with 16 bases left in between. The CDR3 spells CASSLVRGVLGETQYF. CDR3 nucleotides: TGTGCCAGCAGCTTAGTCAGGGGGGTTTTGGGAGAGACCCAGTACTTC.

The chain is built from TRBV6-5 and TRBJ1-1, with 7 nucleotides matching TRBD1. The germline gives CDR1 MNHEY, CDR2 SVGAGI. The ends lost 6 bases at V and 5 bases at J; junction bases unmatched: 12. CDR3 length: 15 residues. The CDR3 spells CASRNNPGGRTEAFF. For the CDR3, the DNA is TGTGCCAGCAGAAACAACCCAGGGGGAAGAACTGAAGCTTTCTTT.

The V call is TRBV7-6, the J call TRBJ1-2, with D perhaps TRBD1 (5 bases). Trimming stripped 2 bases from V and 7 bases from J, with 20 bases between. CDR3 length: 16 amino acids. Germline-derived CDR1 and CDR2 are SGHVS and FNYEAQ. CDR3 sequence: CASSLKERGLVAGYTF. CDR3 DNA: TGTGCCAGCAGCTTAAAGGAGCGGGGGTTGGTTGCTGGCTACACCTTC.

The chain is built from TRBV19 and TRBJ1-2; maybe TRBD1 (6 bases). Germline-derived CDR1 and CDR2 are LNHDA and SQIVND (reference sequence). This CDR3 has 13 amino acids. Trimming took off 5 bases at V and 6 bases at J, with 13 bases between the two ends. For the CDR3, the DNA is TGTGCCAGTAGTCCGGGACAAAATAATGGCTACACCTTC. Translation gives CASSPGQNNGYTF.

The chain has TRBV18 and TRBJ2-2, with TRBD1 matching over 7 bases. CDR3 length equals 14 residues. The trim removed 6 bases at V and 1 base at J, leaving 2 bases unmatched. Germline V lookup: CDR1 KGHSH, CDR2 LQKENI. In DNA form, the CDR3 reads TGTGCCAGCTCGCGACAGGGGAACACCGGGGAGCTGTTTTTT. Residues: CASSRQGNTGELFF.